This TCR beta chain was sequenced in a study of T cell repertoires in cytomegalovirus infection (dated by TCRdb to between 2019 and 2020). Regarding the complete study: Alongside well-studied HLA-B-restricted epitopes, the peptide stimulations were aimed at recently identified HLA-C-restricted CMV epitopes, whose presentation resists viral immunomodulation. Donor HLA type was relevant to the analysis, because carriage of CMV infection together with the matching HLA type was indicated by public TCR beta signatures. What the authors observed across the whole study: The ex vivo response was dominated by HLA-C-restricted CMV-specific TCR beta clonotypes, which also provided the single most frequent clonotype in two of eight donors. Carriers of CMV infection plus the relevant HLA type were discriminated by the cumulative frequency of public TCR beta family members in the study cohort and in an independent roughly 370-donor cohort.

The CDR3 contains 16 residues, cysteine and phenylalanine counted. This entry keeps only the CDR3 DNA: 48 bases, framed from base 1. The germline V and J ends show losses of 1 base and 4 bases respectively, and no gene match explains 7 bases of the junction. As encoded in the germline V gene, CDR1 is SGHVS while CDR2 is FQNEAQ. The sample's treatment or condition label is to be understood as: in vitro stimulation with specific CMV peptide epitopes to enrich CMV-specific T cells. TCRdb names Illumina HiSeq 1500 as the instrument used. The raw public reads went through TCRdb reprocessing: fastp at Q25, MiXCR clone calling, in-frame beta chains kept. Each record represents a unique CDR3 protein, reported with the most common genes and DNA among its rows. Across this sample there are roughly 200,000 distinct CDR3 sequences, with 35% to 45% seen only once. More than 50% of the sample lies in the top ten.

Remarks on this clonotype: What this receptor recognizes is not known. The sample holds no much larger clone one base away, and base qualities are not on file.

The source of this sequence is a human donor in good health (CMV status not recorded). Some clones in this sample may be carry-over from other donors' samples. The chain joins TRBV7-8 to TRBJ2-1, with 7 bases matching TRBD2. Sequencing was performed on CD8+ T cells from cultured PBMCs, taken from culture after CMV antigen stimulation. The CDR3 protein is CASSLDLAARYNEQFF. DNA sequence: TGTGCCAGCAGCTTAGACCTAGCGGCCAGATACAATGAGCAGTTCTTC.